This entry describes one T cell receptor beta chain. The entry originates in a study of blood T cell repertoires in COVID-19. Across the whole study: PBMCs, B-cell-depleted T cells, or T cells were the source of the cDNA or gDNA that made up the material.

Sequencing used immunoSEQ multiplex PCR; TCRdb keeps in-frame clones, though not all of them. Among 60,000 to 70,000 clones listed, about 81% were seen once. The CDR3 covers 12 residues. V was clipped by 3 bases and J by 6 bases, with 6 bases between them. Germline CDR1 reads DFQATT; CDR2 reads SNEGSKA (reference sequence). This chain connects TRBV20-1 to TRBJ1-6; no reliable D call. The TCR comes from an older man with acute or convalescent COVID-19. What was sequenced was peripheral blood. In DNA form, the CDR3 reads TGCAGTGCTAGTGCCAGTAATTCACCCCTCCACTTT. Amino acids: CSASASNSPLHF.